The rows below give T cell receptor beta chains drawn from one sample of a study of identifying expanded T cells in peripheral blood. Only in-frame clones appear in the TCRdb table, and some are missing; sequencing was by immunoSEQ multiplex PCR. The repertoire includes approximately 140,000 clones, around 88% of them detected once, and 8.4% sits in the top ten. Sequencing was performed on blood. Every receptor here comes from a person aged 18-69 years in good health. The CDR3 runs from the conserved cysteine through the conserved F or W. The D gene is left open where the match is weak. Some rows mark clone size as missing; the rest say once, few, many or name a class of expanded clone.

TRBD1	TRBV6-1	TRBJ2-7	-	CASTFTGTGPYEQYF	TGTGCCAGCACCTTCACCGGGACAGGGCCCTACGAGCAGTACTTC
TRBD2	TRBV4-3	TRBJ2-3	-	CASSPGVAGVDTQYF	TGCGCCAGCAGCCCTGGAGTAGCGGGGGTAGATACGCAGTATTTT
-	TRBV2	TRBJ2-1	once	CASNLHYNEQFF	TGTGCCAGCAATCTACACTACAATGAGCAGTTCTTC
-	TRBV4-3	TRBJ1-1	-	CASSQDDGYTEAFF	TGCGCCAGCAGCCAAGATGACGGATACACTGAAGCTTTCTTT
-	TRBV9	TRBJ2-7	-	CASSGSSVSYEQYF	TGTGCCAGCAGCGGGAGCTCGGTTTCCTACGAGCAGTACTTC
-	TRBV6-6	TRBJ1-2	once	CASRAVGTPGYTF	TGTGCCAGCAGGGCGGTTGGAACGCCGGGCTACACCTTC
-	TRBV5-4	TRBJ2-2	-	CASSWGTGELFF	TGTGCCAGCAGCTGGGGCACCGGGGAGCTGTTTTTT
-	TRBV5-6	TRBJ2-5	-	CASSPTDIQETQYF	TGTGCCAGCAGCCCGACGGACATCCAAGAGACCCAGTACTTC
-	TRBV10-3	TRBJ1-3	-	CAISTSLARSGNTIYF	TGTGCCATCAGCACATCCCTTGCTCGCTCTGGAAACACCATATATTTT
-	TRBV29-1	TRBJ1-2	few	CSVVLGDYGYTF	TGCAGCGTTGTCCTCGGGGACTATGGCTACACCTTC
TRBD1	TRBV29-1	TRBJ2-7	-	CSVEEGASYRGIIF	TGCAGCGTTGAAGAGGGGGCCTCTTACAGGGGGATTATCTTC
-	TRBV5-4	TRBJ1-2	-	CASRSGGGLNYGYTF	TGTGCCAGCAGATCCGGTGGAGGACTTAACTATGGCTACACCTTC
-	TRBV4-2	TRBJ1-1	-	CASSQDAGVVPEAFF	TGTGCCAGCAGCCAAGATGCAGGGGTGGTCCCTGAAGCTTTCTTT
TRBD1	TRBV6-5	TRBJ1-2	many	CASSLGQFYGYTF	TGTGCCAGCAGTCTGGGACAGTTCTATGGCTACACCTTC
-	TRBV6-1	TRBJ2-5	-	CASSESVGFQETQYF	TGTGCCAGCAGTGAAAGTGTGGGTTTTCAAGAGACCCAGTACTTC
TRBD2	TRBV5-1	TRBJ2-7	-	CASSLVSGGSYEQYF	TGCGCCAGCAGCTTGGTTAGCGGGGGATCCTACGAGCAGTACTTC
-	TRBV6-1	TRBJ2-7	-	CASSSPSYEQYF	TGTGCCAGCTCTAGTCCCTCCTACGAGCAGTACTTC
TRBD1	TRBV7-9	TRBJ1-2	-	CASSLTGANYGYTF	TGTGCCAGCAGCTTAACAGGGGCAAACTATGGCTACACCTTC
-	TRBV5-1	TRBJ2-5	-	CASSLGENQETQYF	TGCGCCAGCAGCTTAGGGGAAAACCAAGAGACCCAGTACTTC
-	TRBV29-1	TRBJ2-7	-	CSVDSQGSNEQYF	TGCAGCGTTGATTCGCAGGGTAGCAACGAGCAGTACTTC
-	TRBV4-1	TRBJ2-1	-	CASSQEWQGYNEQFF	TGCGCCAGCAGCCAAGAATGGCAGGGCTACAATGAGCAGTTCTTC
-	TRBV11-3	TRBJ1-1	-	CASSSRQDTEAFF	TGTGCCAGCAGCTCCCGACAGGACACTGAAGCTTTCTTT
TRBD1	TRBV2	TRBJ1-2	-	CASSEGGTVGNRGYTF	TGTGCCAGCAGTGAAGGAGGGACAGTTGGGAATCGCGGCTACACCTTC
-	TRBV7-9	TRBJ2-2	-	CASSLASGWPITGELFF	TGTGCCAGCAGCTTAGCATCGGGCTGGCCCATTACCGGGGAGCTGTTTTTT
TRBD1	TRBV29-1	TRBJ1-1	-	CSEIGQATEAFF	TGCAGCGAGATAGGACAGGCCACTGAAGCTTTCTTT
-	TRBV11-2	TRBJ2-2	-	CASSLDLGGANTGELFF	TGTGCCAGCAGCTTAGATCTGGGCGGGGCTAACACCGGGGAGCTGTTTTTT
TRBD2	TRBV19	TRBJ2-1	-	CASSMTGGGIYEQFF	TGTGCCAGTAGTATGACCGGCGGGGGGATTTATGAGCAGTTCTTC
-	TRBV18	TRBJ1-4	-	CASSPPGFPNEKLFF	TGTGCCAGCTCACCACCCGGGTTCCCTAATGAAAAACTGTTTTTT
-	TRBV5-6	TRBJ2-1	few	CASSIGQGSEQFF	TGTGCCAGCAGTATAGGCCAGGGCAGTGAGCAGTTCTTC
-	TRBV5-1	TRBJ1-1	-	CASSPYEGGRDTEAFF	TGCGCCAGCAGCCCCTACGAGGGAGGTCGAGACACTGAAGCTTTCTTT
TRBD1	TRBV28	TRBJ1-5	-	CASSPPRTGWRNQPQHF	TGTGCCAGCAGCCCGCCCCGGACAGGGTGGCGGAATCAGCCCCAGCATTTT
-	TRBV2	TRBJ2-5	-	CATSGEETQYF	TGTGCCACCTCGGGGGAAGAGACCCAGTACTTC
-	TRBV19	TRBJ2-1	-	CASTDRGWTAYNEQFF	TGTGCCAGTACCGACCGCGGGTGGACCGCCTACAATGAGCAGTTCTTC
-	TRBV28	TRBJ2-7	-	CASMKPSSYEQYF	TGTGCCAGCATGAAGCCGAGCTCCTACGAGCAGTACTTC
-	TRBV6-5	TRBJ1-1	-	CASSYGIANTEAFF	TGTGCCAGCAGTTACGGTATCGCGAACACTGAAGCTTTCTTT
TRBD2	TRBV27	TRBJ2-3	once	CASSPIWAGEGTQYF	TGTGCCAGCAGTCCCATATGGGCGGGGGAAGGTACGCAGTATTTT
-	TRBV9	TRBJ2-6	-	CASSVVPGANVLTF	TGTGCCAGCAGCGTAGTTCCCGGGGCCAACGTCCTGACTTTC
-	TRBV6-1	TRBJ2-4	-	CASSEYGGRQNIQYF	TGTGCCAGCAGTGAATATGGGGGGAGACAAAACATTCAGTACTTC
TRBD1	TRBV7-3	TRBJ1-1	-	CASSLSTGETEAFF	TGTGCCAGCAGCTTAAGTACAGGGGAAACTGAAGCTTTCTTT
-	TRBV4-2	TRBJ2-7	-	CASSSRLGALYEQYF	TGTGCCAGCAGCTCAAGGCTTGGGGCCCTCTACGAGCAGTACTTC
TRBD1	TRBV2	TRBJ2-1	-	CASEAGQGKNEQFF	TGTGCCAGCGAGGCGGGACAGGGGAAGAATGAGCAGTTCTTC